One sample yielded the 16 T cell receptor beta chains listed below, sequenced in a study of T cell repertoires in cytomegalovirus infection. Their antigen targets remain unknown. A single record per CDR3 protein comes from TCRdb applying MiXCR to the reads. Of around 540,000 distinct CDR3 sequences in the sample, 30% to 40% are singletons; the top ten hold roughly 17%. The sample consisted of cultured PBMCs, taken from culture after CMV antigen stimulation. These receptors came from a human donor in good health (CMV status not recorded). Some clones in this sample may be carry-over from other donors' samples.

The sample holds many counts of this clonotype. J is TRBJ1-6 and V is TRBV7-2; a possible D gene is TRBD1 (6 bases). Germline CDR1 SGHTA, CDR2 FQGNSA. There are 15 residues in the CDR3. With 5 bases removed from V and 4 bases from J, the gap between germline ends came to 12 bases. The CDR3 DNA reads TGTGCCAGCAGCCCGACGGGACAATATAATTCACCCCTCCACTTT. This encodes CASSPTGQYNSPLHF.

This clonotype was found a few times. V is TRBV7-2 and J is TRBJ1-4; D is uncertain. Trimming stripped 0 bases from V and 8 bases from J, with 7 bases between. The germline V gene encodes CDR1 SGHTA and CDR2 FQGNSA. This CDR3 is built from 13 residues. CDR3 region: CASSLAPGEKLFF. Here the CDR3 DNA reads TGTGCCAGCAGCTTAGCGCCGGGGGAAAAACTGTTTTTT.

This rearrangement joins TRBV19 to TRBJ1-5, with D hard to call. This CDR3 spans 14 amino acids. Germline CDR1 is LNHDA and CDR2 is SQIVND (reference sequence). The germline V and J ends were trimmed by 7 bases and 4 bases, with 14 bases remaining between them. The CDR3 protein is CASTLRGSNQPQHF. CDR3 DNA: TGTGCCAGTACCTTGCGGGGTTCAAATCAGCCCCAGCATTTT.

This chain uses TRBV24-1 with TRBJ2-1; 14 bases agree with TRBD2. With V trimmed by 3 bases and J by 7 bases, 4 bases remained unmatched. The CDR3 has 16 amino acids. From germline, CDR1 is KGHDR and CDR2 SFDVKD. The CDR3 coding sequence is TGTGCCACCAGTGATCCGGGACTAGCGGGAGAGAATGAGCAGTTCTTC. Translation: CATSDPGLAGENEQFF.

V usage is TRBV10-3 and J usage is TRBJ2-1; D is unresolved. The V gene lost 2 bases and the J gene lost 8 bases, with 10 bases spanning the gap. The CDR3 runs to 13 residues. The germline gives CDR1 ENHRY, CDR2 SYGVKD. This CDR3 reads CAISETPLDEQFF. The CDR3 bases are TGTGCCATCAGTGAGACCCCCCTTGATGAGCAGTTCTTC.

This clonotype was found a few times. V gene TRBV7-2 combines with J gene TRBJ1-2; no clear D. CDR3 length equals 12 residues. Trimming removed 4 bases at V and 11 bases at J, with 14 bases between. The germline gives CDR1 SGHTA, CDR2 FQGNSA. The CDR3 loop reads CASSSRTVQYTF. CDR3 coding DNA: TGTGCCAGCAGCTCTAGGACGGTGCAATACACCTTC.

This clonotype was recorded a few times. The chain recombines TRBV6-2 or TRBV6-3 with TRBJ2-7; 9 positions agree with TRBD1. Unmatched junction bases numbered 9, after V lost 6 bases and J lost 3 bases. The CDR3 contains 15 residues. CDR1 MNHEY and CDR2 SVGEGT come from the germline V gene. DNA of the CDR3: TGTGCCAGCAGACCCGACAGGGGGAGGATCTACGAGCAGTACTTC. Amino acids: CASRPDRGRIYEQYF.

The chain couples TRBV28 to TRBJ2-7; 8 nucleotides agree with TRBD1. This CDR3 is built from 16 residues. V trimming: 5 bases; J trimming: 4 bases; junction bases outside the gene matches: 13. Germline CDR1 and CDR2: MDHEN and SYDVKM. The CDR3 DNA reads as TGTGCCAGCAGTCAACCGACAGGGGAGATTAAGTACGAGCAGTACGTC. Protein product: CASSQPTGEIKYEQYV.

A few counts support this clonotype. This chain's CDR3 is CASSQVASGSYEQYF. CDR3 bases: TGCGCCAGCAGCCAAGTGGCTAGCGGGAGCTACGAGCAGTACTTC. V is TRBV4-1 and J is TRBJ2-7, with 10 bases aligning to TRBD2. J was trimmed by 3 bases and V by 1 base; bases with no gene match: 3. The CDR3 runs 15 residues. Germline CDR1 and CDR2: MGHRA and YSYEKL.

The V gene is TRBV7-2, the J gene TRBJ2-1; a weak D match, TRBD2 (6 bases). The CDR3 runs to 14 residues. Germline-derived CDR1 and CDR2 are SGHTA and FQGNSA. Deletions cut 2 bases from V and 9 bases from J, with 14 bases between. CDR3 residues: CASSLSAISGEQFF. The CDR3 DNA reads as TGTGCCAGCAGCTTATCAGCGATTAGCGGTGAGCAGTTCTTC. The variable domain in full, with the rest retrieved from reference TRBV7-2 and TRBJ2-1, is GAGVSQSPSNKVTEKGKDVELRCDPISGHTALYWYRQSLGQGLEFLIYFQGNSAPDKSGLPSDRFSAERTGGSVSTLTIQRTQQEDSAVYLCASSLSAISGEQFFGPGTRLTVL.

In its sample, this clonotype was seen a few times. The junction differs from germline at one of its ends, possibly a read error. The V and J genes are TRBV15 and TRBJ1-2; D possibly corresponds to TRBD1 (5 bases). CDR3 length equals 12 residues. Germline V gene lookup returns CDR1 LNHNV and CDR2 YYDKDF (reference sequence). The CDR3 sequence: CATSREPPGTSF. In nucleotides, the CDR3 is TGTGCCACCAGCAGGGAGCCTCCAGGGACCTCTTTC.

The V gene is TRBV29-1, the J gene TRBJ2-3, with D maybe TRBD1 (5 bases). The V gene's germline CDR1 is SQVTM and CDR2 ANQGSEA. The germline V and J ends were trimmed by 3 bases and 2 bases, with 15 bases remaining between them. The CDR3 extends over 15 amino acids. The CDR3 here is CSVEDNYESTDTQYF. Written as DNA, the CDR3 is TGCAGCGTTGAGGACAACTACGAATCCACAGATACGCAGTATTTT.

The chain is built from TRBV10-3 and TRBJ2-3; D is unclear. V was pared by 7 bases and J by 0 bases, with 8 bases between. The CDR3 runs 13 residues. Germline V gene sequence: CDR1 ENHRY, CDR2 SYGVKD. The CDR3 DNA follows: TGTGCCATCATGTCCCAGAGCACAGATACGCAGTATTTT. Translation: CAIMSQSTDTQYF.

The chain has TRBV7-2 and TRBJ2-7, with D hard to call. Trimming left V 1 base short and J 0 bases short, with 7 bases between. Germline CDR1 SGHTA, CDR2 FQGNSA. The CDR3 extends over 14 amino acids. The CDR3: CASSLGDVSYEQYV. Here the CDR3 DNA reads TGTGCCAGCAGCTTAGGCGACGTCTCCTACGAGCAGTACGTC.

This clonotype was observed a handful of times. The chain has TRBV4-3 and TRBJ2-3, with 10 bases aligning to TRBD2. CDR1 LGHNA and CDR2 YSLEER come from the germline V gene. V dropped 1 base and J dropped 4; count of bases not matched to a gene: 2. The CDR3 spans 15 residues. The chain's CDR3 is CASSQVLAGSDTQYF. The CDR3 region has the DNA TGCGCCAGCAGCCAAGTACTAGCGGGATCAGATACGCAGTATTTT.

This clonotype was recorded a few times. V usage is TRBV3-1 and J usage is TRBJ1-4, with D perhaps matching TRBD1 (6 bases). Germline assignment: CDR1 LGHDT and CDR2 YNNKEL (reference sequence). This CDR3 has 14 residues. Trimming removed 1 base from V and 7 bases from J, with 10 bases in between. Written as DNA, the CDR3 is TGTGCCAGCAGCCAAGCAGGGGTCGGTGAAAAACTGTTTTTT. It translates to CASSQAGVGEKLFF.